This T cell receptor (beta chain) was found in a study of blood T cell repertoires in COVID-19. Assay: immunoSEQ multiplex PCR; the TCRdb copy retains only in-frame clones and omits some. The sample lists under 70,000 clones; less than 80% were seen once. Unmatched junction bases numbered 8, after V lost 4 bases and J lost 4 bases. Looked up from germline, CDR1 is MNHEY and CDR2 is SVGAGI. The CDR3 spans 15 residues. This clonotype was sampled from a man aged 60 to 75 with acute or convalescent COVID-19. The chain carries TRBV6-5 and TRBJ1-2, with 8 positions matching TRBD1. Sequencing was carried out using peripheral blood. As DNA, the CDR3 is TGTGCCAGCAGTTTCCACAGGGGGGGATCCTATGGCTACACCTTC. Its translation is CASSFHRGGSYGYTF.